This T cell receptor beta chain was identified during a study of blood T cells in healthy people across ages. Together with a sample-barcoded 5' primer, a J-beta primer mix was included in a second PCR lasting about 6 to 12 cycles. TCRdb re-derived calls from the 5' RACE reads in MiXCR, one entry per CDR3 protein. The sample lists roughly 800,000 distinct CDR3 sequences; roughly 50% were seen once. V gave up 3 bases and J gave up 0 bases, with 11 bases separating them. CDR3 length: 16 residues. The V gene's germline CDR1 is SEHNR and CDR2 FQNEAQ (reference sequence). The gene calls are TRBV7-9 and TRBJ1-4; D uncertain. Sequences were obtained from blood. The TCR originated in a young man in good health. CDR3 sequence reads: CASSFWTGTTNEKLFF. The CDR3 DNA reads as TGTGCCAGCAGCTTTTGGACGGGGACAACTAATGAAAAACTGTTTTTT.